This T cell receptor (beta chain) stems from a study of a mutant IDH1 vaccine in newly diagnosed glioma. Study in general: Patients arrived already treated with radiotherapy, temozolomide, or both, most having had both.

V trimming: 10 bases; J trimming: 4 bases; junction bases outside the gene matches: 4. This CDR3 has 13 residues. Germline values: CDR1 MNHNS, CDR2 SASEGT. Stated time point: baseline, week 1 (first vaccination visit). Treatment defined: pre-vaccination baseline after standard-of-care therapy. Assay used: immunoSEQ multiplex PCR; TCRdb lists only in-frame clones, some missing. This sample has about 50,000 clones; roughly 89% occur once, and the top ten carry 2.4%. V usage is TRBV6-1 and J usage is TRBJ2-2, with 9 positions matching TRBD1. The TCR comes from a man between 40 and 49 years old with glioma. This sample comprised PBMCs, obtained from a glioma patient treated with radiotherapy, temozolomide or both. The CDR3 protein is CATGQGITGELFF. CDR3 coding DNA: TGTGCCACCGGACAGGGGATCACCGGGGAGCTGTTTTTT.